The 15 T cell receptor beta chains below were found in one sample sequenced in a study of T cell changes during pregnancy in multiple sclerosis. Some clones are missing from TCRdb's copy, which holds only in-frame ones; the method was immunoSEQ multiplex PCR. The data show tens of thousands of clones, 80% to 95% seen once. This specimen consisted of CD4+ T cells from peripheral blood mononuclear cells, obtained in the second trimester of pregnancy. The receptor set was obtained from a female donor with multiple sclerosis, enrolled in a pregnancy study.

J is TRBJ1-2 and V is TRBV4-1, with D unresolved. The CDR3 sequence is 17 residues long. The V end was cut by 0 bases, the J end by 0 bases, with 14 bases between. Germline V gives CDR1 MGHRA, CDR2 YSYEKL. This CDR3 reads CASSQEGTLRANYGYTF. The DNA of the CDR3 is TGCGCCAGCAGCCAAGAGGGCACACTCAGAGCTAACTATGGCTACACCTTC.

The rearrangement uses TRBV5-4 and TRBJ2-6; D unclear. The CDR3 runs 11 residues. Germline V lookup: CDR1 SGHNT, CDR2 YYREEE (reference sequence). Trimming removed 4 bases from V and 8 bases from J, with 4 bases in between. The CDR3 reads CASSLTNVLTF. The CDR3 bases are TGTGCCAGCAGCCTAACCAACGTCCTGACTTTC.

V is TRBV5-1 and J is TRBJ1-6, with no clear D. This CDR3 region has 17 residues. Per germline, CDR1 SGHRS and CDR2 YFSETQ. Trimming took 0 bases from V and 0 from J, leaving 10 bases between them. The chain's CDR3 is CASSLGRGSSYNSPLHF. The CDR3 nucleotides read TGCGCCAGCAGCTTGGGACGGGGAAGCTCCTATAATTCACCCCTCCACTTT.

The chain is built from TRBV5-1 and TRBJ1-2; 7 nucleotides line up with TRBD1. The CDR3 length is 13 residues. Germline CDR1 is SGHRS and CDR2 is YFSETQ. The V and J ends lost 5 bases and 3 bases, in that order; junction bases with no gene match: 4. Here the CDR3 DNA reads TGCGCCAGCAGAGACGGACAGGACTATGGCTACACCTTC. Translating it yields CASRDGQDYGYTF.

This chain joins TRBV2 and TRBJ2-3; tentatively, D is TRBD2 (5 bases). CDR1 and CDR2 (germline): SNHLY, FYNNEI. V lost 9 bases and J 2 bases, leaving 18 bases between the germline ends. This CDR3 contains 15 residues. CDR3 region: CASRLSAAPTDTQYF. The CDR3 DNA sequence: TGTGCCAGTCGCCTTTCAGCGGCCCCCACAGATACGCAGTATTTT.

The DNA of the CDR3 is TGTGCCTGCGGACGAGGGAACACCATATATTTT. Residues: CACGRGNTIYF. This sequence joins TRBV30 and TRBJ1-3, with no clear D. The V and J ends lost 6 bases and 7 bases respectively, with 10 bases between them. Germline V lookup: CDR1 GTSNPN, CDR2 SVGIG (reference sequence). This CDR3 is built from 11 residues.

The V and J genes are TRBV14 and TRBJ1-2; no firm D call. This CDR3 spans 13 amino acids. Germline assignment: CDR1 SGHDN and CDR2 FVKESK. V shed 1 base and J shed 2 bases, with 5 bases lying between them. The DNA of the CDR3 is TGTGCCAGCAGCCAAGGAGCAAACTATGGCTACACCTTC. It yields the protein CASSQGANYGYTF.

The gene calls are TRBV7-9 and TRBJ2-1; D is possibly TRBD1 (6 bases). The length of the CDR3 is 16 residues. CDR1 and CDR2 from the germline V gene are SEHNR and FQNEAQ (reference sequence). The germline V and J ends were trimmed by 1 base and 0 bases, with 10 bases remaining between them. The CDR3 region has the DNA TGTGCCAGCAGCTTAGATTGGGGGCGCTCCTACAATGAGCAGTTCTTC. Translating gives CASSLDWGRSYNEQFF.

The genes are TRBV19 and TRBJ2-1, with TRBD2 identical over 8 bases. CDR1 and CDR2 (germline): LNHDA, SQIVND (reference sequence). This CDR3 has 13 amino acids. J gave up 4 bases and V 9 bases, and 5 bases lay outside the gene matches. The DNA of the CDR3 is TGTGCCAGCGGGACTAGGGCTTACAATGAGCAGTTCTTC. Translated: CASGTRAYNEQFF.

V usage is TRBV4-1 and J usage is TRBJ2-3; 7 bases map to TRBD2. J was trimmed by 1 base and V by 4 bases; bases with no gene match: 8. From germline, CDR1 is MGHRA and CDR2 YSYEKL. This CDR3 is built from 16 residues. This chain's CDR3 is CASSRQRGEGTDTQYF. In nucleotides, the CDR3 is TGCGCCAGCAGCCGCCAACGGGGGGAGGGCACAGATACGCAGTATTTT.

The chain links TRBV10-3 to TRBJ1-5; D perhaps matches TRBD1 (5 bases). Per germline, CDR1 ENHRY and CDR2 SYGVKD. V dropped 8 bases and J dropped 5 bases, with 16 bases sitting between them. The CDR3 runs to 14 residues. In nucleotides, the CDR3 is TGTGCCATCGCTAACCTAGGGGTGGATCAGCCCCAGCATTTT. Translated, it gives CAIANLGVDQPQHF.

The chain has TRBV5-6 and TRBJ2-4; tentatively, D is TRBD2 (5 bases). The germline V and J ends were trimmed by 7 bases and 7 bases, with 12 bases remaining between them. Germline lookup yields CDR1 SGHDT and CDR2 YYEEEE. The CDR3 sequence is 12 residues long. The CDR3 DNA reads TGTGCCAGCCGAGGTCGGAGGAACATTCAGTACTTC. This sequence encodes CASRGRRNIQYF. Full variable domain (rest looked up from reference TRBV5-6 and TRBJ2-4): DAGVTQSPTHLIKTRGQQVTLRCSPKSGHDTVSWYQQALGQGPQFIFQYYEEEERQRGNFPDRFSGHQFPNYSSELNVNALLLGDSALYLCASRGRRNIQYFGAGTRLSVL.

This chain connects TRBV18 to TRBJ1-1, with a tentative D call TRBD1 (6 bases). CDR3 length equals 13 residues. Trimming removed 10 bases from V and 4 bases from J, with 16 bases in between. Germline-derived CDR1 and CDR2 are KGHSH and LQKENI. CDR3 sequence: CATQDSGSTEAFF. The DNA for the CDR3 is TGTGCCACCCAGGACAGCGGTAGCACTGAAGCTTTCTTT.

The chain couples TRBV7-9 to TRBJ1-2; 9 nucleotides agree with TRBD1. Germline V gene data show CDR1 as SEHNR and CDR2 as FQNEAQ (reference sequence). Germline trimming cut 1 base from V and 3 bases from J; bases unmatched to any gene: 3. This CDR3 comprises 15 residues. CDR3 in amino acids: CASSLETGGYYGYTF. The CDR3 nucleotides are TGTGCCAGCAGCTTAGAGACAGGGGGATACTATGGCTACACCTTC.

The chain combines TRBV30 with TRBJ2-7; 11 nucleotides align to TRBD1. The germline CDR1 and CDR2 sequences are GTSNPN and SVGIG (reference sequence). This CDR3 region has 13 residues. After removal of 8 bases from V and 4 bases from J, the junction contained 7 bases not matched to a gene. CDR3 sequence (DNA): TGTGCCCTACGGGACAGGGGGATTTACGAGCAGTACTTC. Protein: CALRDRGIYEQYF.